The 24 T cell receptor beta chains given below trace back to one sample, sequenced in a study of early T cells in non-severe SARS-CoV-2 infection. TCRdb processed the 5' RACE reads anew with MiXCR; each CDR3 protein has one entry. The sample lists around 86,000 distinct CDR3 sequences, about 15% occurring once. The sequencing sample was made of whole blood. These receptors were collected from an adult who was a healthcare worker with PCR-confirmed SARS-CoV-2 infection or an uninfected control (not recorded which).

This chain links TRBV7-3 with TRBJ2-7; 11 bases line up with TRBD2. The V gene end was trimmed by 10 bases and the J gene end by 4 bases; junction bases not matched to a gene: 12. Germline V gene sequence: CDR1 SGHTA, CDR2 FQGTGA. This CDR3 region has 15 residues. CDR3 residues: CAIRPPGTSGYEQYV. Here the CDR3 DNA reads TGTGCCATCCGACCCCCCGGGACTAGCGGTTACGAGCAGTACGTC.

This clonotype was detected a few times. The CDR3 DNA follows: TGTGCCAGCTCACCACCGTCGGGGGAGCCCCAGCATTTT. Amino acid sequence: CASSPPSGEPQHF. The rearrangement links TRBV18 to TRBJ1-5, with a weak D call TRBD1 (5 bases). Germline V gives CDR1 KGHSH, CDR2 LQKENI. The CDR3 has 13 residues. Deletions cut 0 bases from V and 8 bases from J, with 8 bases between.

This chain joins TRBV3-1 and TRBJ2-5; D is uncertain. Trimming took 2 bases from V and 6 from J, leaving 13 bases between them. CDR3 size: 14 residues. CDR1 is LGHDT and CDR2 is YNNKEL in the germline V gene (reference sequence). The CDR3 DNA reads as TGTGCCAGCAGCCAATTTGGTGCTTCCCAGACCCAGTACTTC. Its translation: CASSQFGASQTQYF.

There are many counts of this clonotype. The V call is TRBV20-1, the J call TRBJ1-2; maybe TRBD1 (6 bases). Germline lookup yields CDR1 DFQATT and CDR2 SNEGSKA (reference sequence). The length of the CDR3 is 14 residues. The ends were cut back, 1 base at V and 7 bases at J, with 16 bases in the middle. CDR3 coding DNA: TGCAGTGCTAGAGGTGACAGGCGGAGGGGTGGCTACACCTTC. Protein sequence: CSARGDRRRGGYTF.

This clonotype has just a few counts. J is TRBJ2-3 and V is TRBV5-4, with 10 bases identical to TRBD2. This CDR3 has 16 residues. V shed 0 bases, J shed 4 bases, and the junction held 5 bases outside the gene matches. Germline V gene data show CDR1 as SGHNT and CDR2 as YYREEE (reference sequence). The CDR3 sequence: CASSLGSSGGADTQYF. Here the CDR3 DNA reads TGTGCCAGCAGCTTGGGCTCGAGCGGGGGGGCAGATACGCAGTATTTT.

In this sample, this clonotype turned up many times. The chain joins TRBV3-1 to TRBJ1-2; 7 nucleotides match TRBD1. V shed 8 bases and J 4 bases; nucleotides not matched to a gene: 7. The CDR3 spans 13 residues. Germline assignment: CDR1 LGHDT and CDR2 YNNKEL (reference sequence). DNA of the CDR3: TGTGCCAGCGGCAACGGACAGGCCTATGGCTACACCTTC. This sequence encodes CASGNGQAYGYTF.

This clonotype was observed a few times. The chain carries TRBV20-1 and TRBJ2-2; 7 positions agree with TRBD1. The CDR3 totals 15 residues. Trimming cost V 1 base and J 2 bases; bases outside gene matches: 4. Germline V gene sequence: CDR1 DFQATT, CDR2 SNEGSKA (reference sequence). CDR3 amino acids: CSARGGQPNTGELFF. DNA of the CDR3: TGCAGTGCTAGAGGGGGACAGCCAAACACCGGGGAGCTGTTTTTT.

The chain has TRBV6-5 and TRBJ1-1; TRBD1 is a possible D gene (6 bases). Trimming took 1 base from V and 4 from J, leaving 13 bases between them. The CDR3 contains 15 residues. Germline-derived CDR1 and CDR2 are MNHEY and SVGAGI. The CDR3 coding sequence is TGTGCCAGCAGTTACTGGGGGCGCCGGGGCACTGAAGCTTTCTTT. Amino acid sequence: CASSYWGRRGTEAFF.

This clonotype showed up just a few times. This chain links TRBV6-1 with TRBJ1-6; D not resolved. This CDR3 has 14 residues. The germline V and J ends were trimmed by 9 bases and 8 bases, with 17 bases remaining between them. Germline CDR1 MNHNS, CDR2 SASEGT. Written as DNA, the CDR3 is TGTGCCAGTGGAGAGAGGGAGTTGGATTCACCCCTCCACTTT. Translation: CASGERELDSPLHF.

This clonotype was recorded a few times. The chain links TRBV18 to TRBJ1-2; 9 nucleotides match TRBD1. CDR1 is KGHSH and CDR2 is LQKENI in the germline V gene. The CDR3 length is 16 residues. V was pared by 2 bases and J by 0 bases, with 4 bases of the junction left unmatched. The CDR3 sequence: CASSPGQGISNYGYTF. CDR3 nucleotide sequence: TGTGCCAGCTCACCAGGACAGGGGATCTCTAACTATGGCTACACCTTC.

This clonotype was observed a handful of times. V gene TRBV7-9 combines with J gene TRBJ1-1; tentatively, D is TRBD1 (5 bases). The CDR3 is made up of 13 amino acids. In germline, CDR1 is SEHNR, CDR2 FQNEAQ (reference sequence). Trimming removed 6 bases at V and 6 bases at J, with 14 bases between. This chain's CDR3 is CASSLTGIAEAFF. CDR3 in DNA: TGTGCCAGCAGTTTAACAGGTATTGCTGAAGCTTTCTTT.

This clonotype has only a few counts. The rearrangement uses TRBV11-2 and TRBJ1-1; D gene unclear. Per the germline V gene, CDR1 is SGHAT and CDR2 is FQNNGV. The CDR3 loop spans 11 amino acids. V was trimmed by 5 bases and J by 9 bases, leaving 10 bases between them. In nucleotides, the CDR3 is TGTGCCAGCAGCCCCAGCGTTCAAGCTTTCTTT. Encoded protein: CASSPSVQAFF.

The chain is built from TRBV5-1 and TRBJ1-3, with a possible D match to TRBD1 (6 bases). Germline assignment: CDR1 SGHRS and CDR2 YFSETQ. The CDR3 sequence is 15 residues long. Trimming took 3 bases from V and 0 from J, leaving 10 bases between them. CDR3 residues: CASSYEGDSGNTIYF. Written as DNA, the CDR3 is TGCGCCAGCAGCTACGAGGGGGACTCTGGAAACACCATATATTTT.

CDR3 in DNA: TGTGCCATCAGAGCAGGGTCCAGGGAGACCCAGTACTTC. Amino acid sequence: CAIRAGSRETQYF. The chain is built from TRBV10-3 and TRBJ2-5, with a tentative D call TRBD1 (5 bases). Germline CDR1 ENHRY, CDR2 SYGVKD. The CDR3 runs to 13 residues. V dropped 6 bases and J dropped 5 bases, with 13 bases sitting between them.

This sequence joins TRBV29-1 and TRBJ2-5; tentatively, D is TRBD1 (5 bases). CDR3 length equals 15 residues. The V gene's germline CDR1 is SQVTM and CDR2 ANQGSEA. Trimming took 4 bases from V and 4 from J, leaving 19 bases between them. The CDR3 loop is CSVAFSQGLGETQYF. DNA of the CDR3: TGCAGCGTTGCTTTCTCTCAGGGCCTGGGAGAGACCCAGTACTTC.

This clonotype was detected many times. The chain is built from TRBV5-1 and TRBJ1-4; a possible D gene is TRBD1 (5 bases). This CDR3 region has 15 residues. CDR1 is SGHRS and CDR2 is YFSETQ in the germline V gene. Trimming shortened V by 2 bases and J by 5 bases, and 13 bases separated the two germline ends. CDR3 region: CASSLLGGLNEKLFF. CDR3 nucleotides: TGCGCCAGCAGCTTACTCGGGGGTTTGAATGAAAAACTGTTTTTT.

The J gene is TRBJ1-6, the V gene TRBV6-6; 9 positions match TRBD1. The CDR3 spans 15 residues. Unmatched junction bases numbered 11, after V lost 4 bases and J lost 13 bases. Germline V lookup: CDR1 MNHNY, CDR2 SVGAGI (reference sequence). The CDR3 region has the DNA TGTGCCAGCAGTTTCCCGGGACAGGGCCCCCGGCCCCTCCACTTT. This gives the protein CASSFPGQGPRPLHF.

Many counts were recorded for this clonotype. The chain is built from TRBV20-1 and TRBJ2-3; D is perhaps TRBD1 or TRBD2 (6 bases each). Germline loops: CDR1 DFQATT, CDR2 SNEGSKA (reference sequence). CDR3 length equals 16 residues. V was pared by 3 bases and J by 6 bases, with 22 bases between. The CDR3 region is CSASPRGPQGFDTQYF. DNA for the CDR3: TGCAGTGCTAGCCCCCGGGGGCCTCAGGGGTTCGATACGCAGTATTTT.

The V gene is TRBV2, the J gene TRBJ1-4; possibly TRBD1 for D (5 bases). The V end was cut by 2 bases, the J end by 3 bases, with 10 bases between. There are 15 residues in the CDR3. The germline V gene encodes CDR1 SNHLY and CDR2 FYNNEI. CDR3 protein: CASSEMGHPNEKLFF. The CDR3 DNA reads as TGTGCCAGCAGTGAAATGGGGCATCCTAATGAAAAACTGTTTTTT.

This clonotype showed up many times. The chain carries TRBV6-2 or TRBV6-3 and TRBJ1-6; the D is unclear. This CDR3 is 16 amino acids long. The ends were cut back, 6 bases at V and 2 bases at J, with 14 bases in the middle. From germline, CDR1 is MNHEY and CDR2 SVGEGT. This CDR3 is CASSTDPSAYNSPLHF. The CDR3 region has the DNA TGTGCCAGCAGCACGGACCCGTCGGCCTATAATTCACCCCTCCACTTT.

This clonotype has a handful of counts. Here the CDR3 DNA reads TGTGCCAGCAGCTTACGGCTGACGGGGGGGCCGGAGACCCAGTACTTC. Encoded protein: CASSLRLTGGPETQYF. The V gene is TRBV7-2, the J gene TRBJ2-5, with TRBD2 identical over 8 bases. The germline V gene has CDR1 SGHTA and CDR2 FQGNSA. J was trimmed by 5 bases and V by 2 bases; bases with no gene match: 10. CDR3 length: 16 amino acids.

This clonotype was counted many times. The gene calls are TRBV10-3 and TRBJ2-5; perhaps TRBD1 as D (5 bases). The CDR3 length is 15 residues. Germline loops: CDR1 ENHRY, CDR2 SYGVKD. V was cut by 2 bases and J by 4 bases, with 14 bases left in between. CDR3 loop: CAISEVGPLGETQYF. The CDR3 region has the DNA TGTGCCATCAGTGAGGTGGGGCCCTTAGGAGAGACCCAGTACTTC.

The gene calls are TRBV10-3 and TRBJ2-1; 7 bases line up with TRBD2. This CDR3 comprises 12 residues. V shed 7 bases, J shed 6 bases, and the junction held 3 bases outside the gene matches. Germline lookup yields CDR1 ENHRY and CDR2 SYGVKD. CDR3 in amino acids: CAITGGVNEQFF. In DNA, the CDR3 is TGTGCCATCACTGGGGGGGTCAATGAGCAGTTCTTC.

V and J are TRBV29-1 and TRBJ1-1; D not certain. The length of the CDR3 is 13 residues. Deletions cut 4 bases from V and 2 bases from J, with 11 bases between. Germline CDR1 reads SQVTM; CDR2 reads ANQGSEA. CDR3 residues: CSVAAQRNTEAFF. DNA of the CDR3: TGCAGCGTTGCGGCTCAGCGAAACACTGAAGCTTTCTTT.